The TCR beta chain described here comes from a study of post-analysis software for immune sequencing data. Overall study results and limits: Roughly 5 TRBV segments (TRBV5-6, TRBV5-1 and TRBV20-1 among them) occurred more frequently in patients than in controls.

This CDR3 is 15 amino acids long. Trimming cost V 0 bases and J 1 base, with 9 bases left between them. Germline V gene sequence: CDR1 SGHRS, CDR2 YFSETQ. The TCR beta cDNA libraries contained unique molecular identifiers. In TCRdb, the PCR reads were re-called with MiXCR into one record per CDR3 protein. The repertoire holds roughly 670,000 distinct CDR3 sequences, around 60% seen once, with 10% to 12% in the top ten. In this sample, this clonotype turned up a few times. Its matching antigen is unknown. V usage is TRBV5-1 and J usage is TRBJ2-3, with D hard to call. The sequencing input was blood. This TCR was sampled from a girl aged 2 to 9 with multiple sclerosis. CDR3 coding DNA: TGCGCCAGCAGCTTGGATTTTTCCCGCACAGATACGCAGTATTTT. This encodes CASSLDFSRTDTQYF.